This T cell receptor (beta chain) was recorded in a study of cytomegalovirus exposure and HLA in healthy donors. Study context: Membership in the Caucasian-associated ancestry cluster was found for 81% of approximately 380 genotyped donors. The study, taken as a whole, reports: Reports showed the classifier diagnosing cytomegalovirus status with high specificity and sensitivity. Most subjects' HLA-A and HLA-B alleles were reportedly predicted from TCR beta sequences.

V was shortened by 6 bases and J by 7 bases, with 10 bases between the two germline ends. Germline V gene sequence: CDR1 MNHNY, CDR2 SVGAGI (reference sequence). This CDR3 spans 12 amino acids. This clone was detected only a few times. Its antigen remains unknown. The study ran its PCR with 60 Vbeta and 13 Jbeta primers. The repertoire was sequenced with immunoSEQ multiplex PCR; TCRdb's copy has only in-frame clones and lacks some. This table has 95,000 to 150,000 clones, around 73% appearing once. Healthy people donating bone marrow made up the donors. The gene calls are TRBV6-6 and TRBJ2-1; D remains ambiguous. The clonotype was recovered from a young man in good health and CMV-seropositive. Sequences were obtained from PBMCs. CDR3 amino acids: CASSFVGNEQFF. The CDR3 DNA reads TGTGCCAGCAGCTTTGTCGGTAATGAGCAGTTCTTC.